A selection of T cell receptor beta chains follows, all from one sample in a study of shared clonotypes between healthy human individuals. This table comes from immunoSEQ multiplex PCR, and its TCRdb copy is limited to in-frame clones, with some not included. This sample has millions of clones; 85% to 95% occur once, and the top ten carry roughly 0.36%. Sequencing was done on a sample of naive CD4+ T cells from PBMCs. These receptor sequences come from a man between 18 and 29 years old in good health. Some clones in this sample may be carry-over from other donors' samples. Each CDR3 is given with its conserved first and last residue. A D gene is named only where the DNA matches it firmly. Size is omitted from some rows. Given values are once, few, many or a class for expanded clones.

TRBV5-1	TRBJ1-6	TRBD1	NA	TGCGCCAGCAGCTCGGGACAGGGTTTTTCACCCCTCCACTTT	CASSSGQGFSPLHF
TRBV7-9	TRBJ2-3	TRBD2	NA	TGTGCCAGCAGACCAAGCGGGACTAGGGCAGATACGCAGTATTTT	CASRPSGTRADTQYF
TRBV18	TRBJ2-2	TRBD1	NA	TGTGCCAGCTCCCTCGGACAGGGGAACACCGGGGAGCTGTTTTTT	CASSLGQGNTGELFF
TRBV14	TRBJ2-2	NA	NA	TGTGCCAGCAGCCACCAGAAGGTAGGCAGTAACACCGGGGAGCTGTTTTTT	CASSHQKVGSNTGELFF
TRBV28	TRBJ1-2	NA	NA	TGTGCCAGCAGCCGCACCGATGTCTATGGCTACACCTTC	CASSRTDVYGYTF
TRBV7-9	TRBJ2-2	NA	NA	TGTGCCAGCAGCCCCCGGGACATCGCGGCTACCGGGGAGCTGTTTTTT	CASSPRDIAATGELFF
TRBV18	TRBJ2-7	TRBD2	NA	TGTGCCAGCTCACCTGGGACTAGCGGGACCTACGAGCAGTACTTC	CASSPGTSGTYEQYF
TRBV7-2	TRBJ2-2	NA	NA	TGTGCCAGCAGCTTAGCGCTCTACAGAACGAACACCGGGGAGCTGTTTTTT	CASSLALYRTNTGELFF
TRBV20-1	TRBJ2-5	NA	NA	TGCAGTGCCCGAGACACCCAGTACTTC	CSARDTQYF
TRBV30	TRBJ1-5	NA	NA	TGTGCCTGGAGTCCCGGGCCTCGGTATCAGCCCCAGCATTTT	CAWSPGPRYQPQHF
TRBV14	TRBJ2-3	TRBD2	NA	TGTGCCAGCAGCCGATTAACTAGCGGGAGAAGTCCGTCCACAGATACGCAGTATTTT	CASSRLTSGRSPSTDTQYF
TRBV4-3	TRBJ2-3	TRBD1	NA	TGCGCCAGCAGCCACCTGACAGGGGACCGCACAGATACGCAGTATTTT	CASSHLTGDRTDTQYF
TRBV7-9	TRBJ1-1	NA	NA	TGTGCCAGCAGCTTAGAGGAAGGGGCGGAGGCTTTCTTT	CASSLEEGAEAFF
TRBV7-2	TRBJ2-7	TRBD2	NA	TGTGCCAGCAGCTCCAGTTCAGCGGGAATACCCTCCTACGAGCAGTACTTC	CASSSSSAGIPSYEQYF
TRBV10-3	TRBJ2-7	TRBD1	NA	TGTGCCATCAGTGAAGGGACAGGGGATGGCTCCTTC	CAISEGTGDGSF
TRBV6-5	TRBJ2-7	NA	NA	TGTGCCAGCAATCCAACGGGAGAACGATACGAGCAGTACTTC	CASNPTGERYEQYF
TRBV2	TRBJ1-5	NA	NA	TGTGCCAGTACCGGGAATTCTCGCAATCAGCCCCAGCATTTT	CASTGNSRNQPQHF
TRBV6-5	TRBJ2-3	TRBD2	NA	TGTGCCAGCGGTAGAACGGGGAGGGGAGATACGCAGTATTTT	CASGRTGRGDTQYF
TRBV28	TRBJ2-5	NA	NA	TGTGCCAGCAATACCCCGGGCGGGGCAGCGCAGTACTTC	CASNTPGGAAQYF
TRBV7-9	TRBJ2-5	NA	NA	TGTGCCAGCAGCATAGGGGACTCCCAAGAGACCCAGTACTTC	CASSIGDSQETQYF
TRBV5-1	TRBJ2-7	NA	NA	TGCGCCAGCAGCCTGGAACTCGGGGGAACCTACGAGCAGTACTTC	CASSLELGGTYEQYF
TRBV6-1	TRBJ2-3	NA	once	TGTGCCAGCAGGGAAAGCGGATACCATACGCAGTATTTT	CASRESGYHTQYF
TRBV5-1	TRBJ2-7	NA	NA	TGCGCCAGCAGCTTTGGAGCAGCCTACGAGCAGTACTTC	CASSFGAAYEQYF
TRBV28	TRBJ2-1	NA	NA	TGTGCCAGCGGATCACCGGGCTCCTACAATGAGCAGTTCTTC	CASGSPGSYNEQFF
TRBV4-3	TRBJ1-2	NA	NA	TGCGCCAGCAGCCAAGGACAGGCCAACTATGGCTACACCTTC	CASSQGQANYGYTF
TRBV7-3	TRBJ2-1	TRBD2	NA	TGTGCCAGCAGCTTAACTCTAGCGGGAGTTAAGTATGAGCAGTTCTTC	CASSLTLAGVKYEQFF